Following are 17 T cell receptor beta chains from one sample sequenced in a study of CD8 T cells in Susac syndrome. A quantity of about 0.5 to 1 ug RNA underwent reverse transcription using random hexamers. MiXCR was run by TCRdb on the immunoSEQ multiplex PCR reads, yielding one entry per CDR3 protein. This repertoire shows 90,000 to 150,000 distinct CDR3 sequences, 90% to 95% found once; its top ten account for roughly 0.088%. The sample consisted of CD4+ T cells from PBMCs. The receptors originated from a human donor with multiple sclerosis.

The CDR3 is CASSLAGGSSTDTQYF. In nucleotides, the CDR3 is TGCGCCAGCAGCTTGGCCGGCGGATCCTCGACAGATACGCAGTATTTT. This chain uses TRBV5-1 with TRBJ2-3; unclear D gene. The germline V gene has CDR1 SGHRS and CDR2 YFSETQ. V dropped 0 bases and J dropped 3 bases, with 14 bases sitting between them. CDR3 size: 16 residues. Together with reference TRBV5-1 and TRBJ2-3, the CDR3 gives the full variable domain: KAGVTQTPRYLIKTRGQQVTLSCSPISGHRSVSWYQQTPGQGLQFLFEYFSETQRNKGNFPGRFSGRQFSNSRSEMNVSTLELGDSALYLCASSLAGGSSTDTQYFGPGTRLTVL.

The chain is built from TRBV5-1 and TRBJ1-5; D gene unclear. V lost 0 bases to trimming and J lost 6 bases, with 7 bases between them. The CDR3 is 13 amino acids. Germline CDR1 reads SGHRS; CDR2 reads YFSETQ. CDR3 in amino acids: CASSLEAGQPQHF. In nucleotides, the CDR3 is TGCGCCAGCAGCTTGGAGGCGGGTCAGCCCCAGCATTTT. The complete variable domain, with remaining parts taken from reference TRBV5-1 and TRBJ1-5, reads KAGVTQTPRYLIKTRGQQVTLSCSPISGHRSVSWYQQTPGQGLQFLFEYFSETQRNKGNFPGRFSGRQFSNSRSEMNVSTLELGDSALYLCASSLEAGQPQHFGDGTRLSIL.

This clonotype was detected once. CDR3 bases: TGCAGTGCTAGTAAAGGAGAGACTGAAGCTTTCTTT. It is translated as CSASKGETEAFF. The chain links TRBV20-1 to TRBJ1-1; D is uncertain. Trimming removed 3 bases at V and 5 bases at J, with 10 bases between. The CDR3 is 12 amino acids. The germline CDR1 and CDR2 sequences are DFQATT and SNEGSKA (reference sequence).

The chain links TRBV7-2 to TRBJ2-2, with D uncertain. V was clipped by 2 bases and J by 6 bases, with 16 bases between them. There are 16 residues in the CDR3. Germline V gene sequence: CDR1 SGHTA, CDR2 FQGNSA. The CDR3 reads CASSLSPPGLSGELFF. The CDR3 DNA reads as TGTGCCAGCAGCTTAAGTCCCCCAGGCTTATCCGGGGAGCTGTTTTTT.

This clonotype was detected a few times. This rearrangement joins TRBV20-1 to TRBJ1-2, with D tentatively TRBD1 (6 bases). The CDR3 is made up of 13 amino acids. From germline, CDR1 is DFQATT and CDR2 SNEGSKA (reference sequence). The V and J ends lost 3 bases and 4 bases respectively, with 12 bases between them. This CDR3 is CSASQGGGYGYTF. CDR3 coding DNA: TGCAGTGCTAGTCAGGGAGGGGGCTATGGCTACACCTTC.

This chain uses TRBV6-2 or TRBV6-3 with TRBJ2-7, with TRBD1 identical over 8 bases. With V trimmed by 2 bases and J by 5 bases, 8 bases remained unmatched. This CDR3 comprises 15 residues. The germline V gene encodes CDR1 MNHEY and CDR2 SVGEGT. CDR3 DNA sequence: TGTGCCAGCAGTTACCGGTGGACAGGGACCGACGAGCAGTACTTC. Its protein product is CASSYRWTGTDEQYF.

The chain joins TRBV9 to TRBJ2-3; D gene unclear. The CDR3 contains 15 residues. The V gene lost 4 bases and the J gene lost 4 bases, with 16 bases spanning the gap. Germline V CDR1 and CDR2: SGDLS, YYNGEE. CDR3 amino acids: CASSPSPGNPDTQYF. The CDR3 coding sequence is TGTGCCAGCAGCCCTTCCCCTGGGAACCCAGATACGCAGTATTTT.

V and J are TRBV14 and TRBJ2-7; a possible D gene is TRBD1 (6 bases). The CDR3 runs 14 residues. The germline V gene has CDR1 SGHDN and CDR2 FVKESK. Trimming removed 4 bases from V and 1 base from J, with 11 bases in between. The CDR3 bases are TGTGCCAGCAGCCTTCGACAGGCGTCCTACGAGCAGTACTTC. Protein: CASSLRQASYEQYF.

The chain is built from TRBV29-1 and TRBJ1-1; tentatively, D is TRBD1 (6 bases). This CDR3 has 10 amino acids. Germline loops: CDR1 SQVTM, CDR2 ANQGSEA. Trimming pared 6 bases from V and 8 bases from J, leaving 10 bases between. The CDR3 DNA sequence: TGCAGCGTGGACAGTCCCGAAGCTTTCTTT. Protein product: CSVDSPEAFF.

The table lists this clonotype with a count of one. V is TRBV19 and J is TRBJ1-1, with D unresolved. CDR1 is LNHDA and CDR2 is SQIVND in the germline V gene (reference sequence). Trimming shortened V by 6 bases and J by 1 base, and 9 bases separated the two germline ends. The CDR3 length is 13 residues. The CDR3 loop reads CASRESGNTEAFF. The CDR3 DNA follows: TGTGCCAGTAGGGAGTCGGGGAACACTGAAGCTTTCTTT.

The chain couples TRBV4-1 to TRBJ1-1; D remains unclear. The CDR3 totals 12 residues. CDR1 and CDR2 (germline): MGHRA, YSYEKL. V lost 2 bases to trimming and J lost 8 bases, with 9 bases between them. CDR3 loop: CASSQPSGEAFF. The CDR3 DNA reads TGCGCCAGCAGCCAACCTTCCGGGGAAGCTTTCTTT.

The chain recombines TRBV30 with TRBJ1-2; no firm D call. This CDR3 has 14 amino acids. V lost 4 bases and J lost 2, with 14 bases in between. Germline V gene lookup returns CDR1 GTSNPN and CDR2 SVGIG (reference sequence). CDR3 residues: CAWKNQAGNYGYTF. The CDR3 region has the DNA TGTGCCTGGAAGAATCAGGCGGGGAACTATGGCTACACCTTC.

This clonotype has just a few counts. CDR3 DNA: TGCGCCAGCAGCTTAGGTTCGTCAGCTAGCACAGATACGCAGTATTTT. It is translated as CASSLGSSASTDTQYF. This rearrangement joins TRBV5-1 to TRBJ2-3; no firm D call. V lost 2 bases and J lost 0, with 13 bases in between. Germline CDR1 and CDR2: SGHRS and YFSETQ. There are 16 residues in the CDR3.

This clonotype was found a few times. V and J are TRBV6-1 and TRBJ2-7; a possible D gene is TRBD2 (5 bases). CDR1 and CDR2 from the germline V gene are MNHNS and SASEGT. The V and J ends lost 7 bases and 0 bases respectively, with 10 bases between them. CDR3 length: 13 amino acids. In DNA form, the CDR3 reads TGTGCCAGCACTATCGGAGGCTCCTACGAGCAGTACTTC. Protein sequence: CASTIGGSYEQYF.

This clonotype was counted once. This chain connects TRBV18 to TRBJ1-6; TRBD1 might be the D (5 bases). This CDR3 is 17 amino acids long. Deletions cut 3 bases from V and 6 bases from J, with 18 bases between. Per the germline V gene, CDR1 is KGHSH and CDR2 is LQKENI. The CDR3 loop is CASSPYGGGALNSPLHF. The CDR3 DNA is TGTGCCAGCTCACCTTACGGGGGAGGGGCACTTAATTCACCCCTCCACTTT.

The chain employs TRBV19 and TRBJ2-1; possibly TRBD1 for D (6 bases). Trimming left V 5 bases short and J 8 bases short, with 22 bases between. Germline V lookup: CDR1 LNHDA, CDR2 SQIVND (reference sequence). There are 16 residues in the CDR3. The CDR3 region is CASSSRETGVRYEQFF. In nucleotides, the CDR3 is TGTGCCAGTAGTTCCCGTGAGACAGGAGTGAGGTATGAGCAGTTCTTC.

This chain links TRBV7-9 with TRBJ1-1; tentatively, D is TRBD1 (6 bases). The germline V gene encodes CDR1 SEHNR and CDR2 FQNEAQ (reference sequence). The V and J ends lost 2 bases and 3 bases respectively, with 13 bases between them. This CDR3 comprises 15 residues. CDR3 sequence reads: CASSLSGAGDTEAFF. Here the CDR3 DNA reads TGTGCCAGCAGCTTATCGGGGGCGGGAGACACTGAAGCTTTCTTT.